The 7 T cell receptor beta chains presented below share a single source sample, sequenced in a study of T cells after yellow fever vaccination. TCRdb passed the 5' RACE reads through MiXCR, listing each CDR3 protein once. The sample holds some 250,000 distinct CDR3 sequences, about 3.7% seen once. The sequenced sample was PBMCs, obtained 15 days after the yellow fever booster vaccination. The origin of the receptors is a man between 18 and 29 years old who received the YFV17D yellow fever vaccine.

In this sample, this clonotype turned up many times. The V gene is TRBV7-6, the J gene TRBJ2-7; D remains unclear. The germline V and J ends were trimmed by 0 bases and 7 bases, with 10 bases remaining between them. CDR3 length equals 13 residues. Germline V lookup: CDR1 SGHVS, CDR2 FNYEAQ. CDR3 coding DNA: TGTGCCAGCAGCTTAGCCCCTCAGTGGGAGCAGTACTTC. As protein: CASSLAPQWEQYF.

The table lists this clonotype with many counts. Here the CDR3 reads CASAVGGGSPLHF. CDR3 bases: TGTGCCAGCGCGGTGGGGGGGGGGTCACCCCTCCACTTT. J is TRBJ1-6 and V is TRBV2, with D possibly being TRBD1 (5 bases). The CDR3 has 13 residues. V lost 8 bases to trimming and J lost 10 bases, with 15 bases between them. Germline values: CDR1 SNHLY, CDR2 FYNNEI.

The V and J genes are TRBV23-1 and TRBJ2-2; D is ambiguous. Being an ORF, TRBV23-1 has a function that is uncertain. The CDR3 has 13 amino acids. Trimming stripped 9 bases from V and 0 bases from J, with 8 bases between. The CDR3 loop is CARVKANTGELFF. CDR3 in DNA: TGCGCCAGAGTAAAAGCGAACACCGGGGAGCTGTTTTTT.

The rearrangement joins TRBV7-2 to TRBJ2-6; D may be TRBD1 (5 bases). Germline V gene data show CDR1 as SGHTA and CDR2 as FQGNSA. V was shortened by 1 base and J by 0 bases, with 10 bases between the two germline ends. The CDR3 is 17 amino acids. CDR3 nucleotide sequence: TGTGCCAGCAGCTTAGGGGGCGCAAGCTCTGGGGCCAACGTCCTGACTTTC. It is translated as CASSLGGASSGANVLTF. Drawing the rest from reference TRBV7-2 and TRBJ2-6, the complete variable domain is GAGVSQSPSNKVTEKGKDVELRCDPISGHTALYWYRQSLGQGLEFLIYFQGNSAPDKSGLPSDRFSAERTGGSVSTLTIQRTQQEDSAVYLCASSLGGASSGANVLTFGAGSRLTVL.

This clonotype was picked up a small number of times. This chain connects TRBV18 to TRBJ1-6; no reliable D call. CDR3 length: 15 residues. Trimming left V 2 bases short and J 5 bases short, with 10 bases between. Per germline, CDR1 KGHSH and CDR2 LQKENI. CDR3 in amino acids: CASSPYQADNSPLHF. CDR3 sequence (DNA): TGTGCCAGCTCACCATACCAGGCAGATAATTCACCCCTCCACTTT.

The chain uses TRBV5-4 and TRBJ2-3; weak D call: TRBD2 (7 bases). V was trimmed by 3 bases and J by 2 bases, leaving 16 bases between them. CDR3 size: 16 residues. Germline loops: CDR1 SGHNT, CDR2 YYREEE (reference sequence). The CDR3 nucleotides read TGTGCCAGCAGCTACGACACAGGGAGGGTCACAGATACGCAGTATTTT. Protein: CASSYDTGRVTDTQYF.

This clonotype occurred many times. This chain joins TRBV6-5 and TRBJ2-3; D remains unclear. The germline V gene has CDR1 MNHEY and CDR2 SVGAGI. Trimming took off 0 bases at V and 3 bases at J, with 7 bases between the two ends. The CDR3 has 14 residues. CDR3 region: CASSYSDRTDTQYF. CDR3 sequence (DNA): TGTGCCAGCAGTTACTCGGATCGGACAGATACGCAGTATTTT.